A single sample is the source of the 5 T cell receptor beta chains below, sequenced in a study of spatial heterogeneity in lung cancer. TCRdb reprocessed the 5' RACE reads via MiXCR and lists one record per CDR3 protein. The table records about 19,000 distinct CDR3 sequences, 9% to 10% of them present only once. Time point specified: blood at routine non-recurrence follow-up after resection. The sample was PBMCs, taken at follow-up. These receptors all stem from a female donor with early-stage non-small cell lung cancer.

This clonotype was recorded many times. V is TRBV6-5 and J is TRBJ1-1, with a weak D call TRBD1 (5 bases). The CDR3 contains 11 residues. From germline, CDR1 is MNHEY and CDR2 SVGAGI. The CDR3 DNA reads as TGTGCAAGTACGGGGGAAACTGAAGCTTTCTTT. Translating it yields CASTGETEAFF.

This clonotype was counted ten times or more. J is TRBJ2-4 and V is TRBV28, with TRBD2 matching over 12 bases. The V segment lost 5 bases and the J segment 8 bases; nucleotides outside the gene matches: 4. Germline assignment: CDR1 MDHEN and CDR2 SYDVKM. This CDR3 comprises 14 residues. The CDR3 protein is CASSPSGRVDIQYF. In DNA form, the CDR3 reads TGTGCCAGCAGTCCTAGCGGGAGGGTTGACATTCAGTACTTC.

This clonotype was seen repeatedly, ten times or more. The chain links TRBV18 to TRBJ1-5, with TRBD1 identical over 8 bases. The CDR3 sequence is 14 residues long. Germline V lookup: CDR1 KGHSH, CDR2 LQKENI. V was pared by 3 bases and J by 8 bases, with 6 bases of the junction left unmatched. CDR3 bases: TGTGCCAGCTCACCCGACAGGGGCATGGAGCCCCAGCATTTT. Protein sequence: CASSPDRGMEPQHF.

By share of the sample, this clonotype is medium-sized (0.01 to 0.1%). The J gene is TRBJ2-1, the V gene TRBV12-3 or TRBV12-4, with D possibly being TRBD1 or TRBD2 (6 bases each). V lost 3 bases to trimming and J lost 7 bases, with 19 bases between them. The CDR3 runs 16 residues. CDR3 region: CASSFRSGAFGNEQFF. The DNA for the CDR3 is TGTGCCAGCAGTTTCAGATCGGGGGCCTTCGGAAATGAGCAGTTCTTC.

The sample holds many counts of this clonotype. The chain recombines TRBV11-2 with TRBJ2-3; D gene ambiguous. Germline V gives CDR1 SGHAT, CDR2 FQNNGV. The V and J ends lost 0 bases and 13 bases respectively, with 11 bases between them. CDR3 length: 12 amino acids. This CDR3 reads CASSLEMGPEYF. CDR3 nucleotides: TGTGCCAGCAGCTTAGAAATGGGCCCGGAGTATTTT.